This entry concerns a single T cell receptor (beta chain). This sample was taken from a study of stem cell transplantation in POMP-related autoinflammatory disease. CDR3 length: 14 residues. The germline gives CDR1 LNHDA, CDR2 SQIVND (reference sequence). V lost 5 bases to trimming and J lost 2 bases; unmatched junction nucleotides: 5. Data came from immunoSEQ multiplex PCR; TCRdb stores just in-frame clones and leaves some out. The sample includes some 68,000 clones, under 95% seen only once; the top ten take 0.5% to 0.75%. The specimen was CD4+ T cells from PBMCs, collected after stem cell transplantation. The chain uses TRBV19 and TRBJ1-2; 7 nucleotides match TRBD1. This clonotype was sampled from a human patient with POMP-related autoinflammation and immune dysregulation (PRAID). Some of these T cells may belong to the graft donor. CDR3 in DNA: TGTGCCAGTAGTGCGACAGGGTCCAACTATGGCTACACCTTC. Its protein product is CASSATGSNYGYTF. Combining the CDR3 with reference TRBV19 and TRBJ1-2 gives the whole variable domain DGGITQSPKYLFRKEGQNVTLSCEQNLNHDAMYWYRQDPGQGLRLIYYSQIVNDFQKGDIAEGYSVSREKKESFPLTVTSAQKNPTAFYLCASSATGSNYGYTFGSGTRLTVV.